The rows below give T cell receptor beta chains drawn from one sample of a study of vaccination and CD4 T cells after COVID-19. TCRdb fed the PCR reads into MiXCR, producing one record per CDR3 protein. The sample has roughly 20,000 distinct CDR3 sequences; under 70% are singletons. For these TCRs, the target antigens are not known. Sequencing was done on a sample of CD4+ T cells from blood, cultured in vitro. The receptors shown here come from a human donor who had recovered from COVID-19. CDR3s include the opening cysteine and the closing phenylalanine or tryptophan. The D gene is left open where the match is weak. Expanded clones are given a class, and other clones once, few, many or no size at all.

V gene: TRBV20-1; D gene: TRBD1; J gene: TRBJ1-1; clone size: few; CDR3 protein: CSAKPGGTEAFF; CDR3 DNA: TGCAGTGCTAAACCAGGGGGCACTGAAGCTTTCTTT
V gene: TRBV28; D gene: TRBD1; J gene: TRBJ1-5; clone size: -; CDR3 protein: CASRTGGRQPQHF; CDR3 DNA: TGTGCCAGCAGGACAGGGGGCCGTCAGCCCCAGCATTTT
V gene: TRBV20-1; D gene: -; J gene: TRBJ1-1; clone size: -; CDR3 protein: CSASVVVYLMNTEAFF; CDR3 DNA: TGCAGTGCTAGTGTGGTGGTTTACCTCATGAACACTGAAGCTTTCTTT
V gene: TRBV7-2; D gene: TRBD1; J gene: TRBJ1-6; clone size: once; CDR3 protein: CASSPPTGKGSPLHF; CDR3 DNA: TGTGCCAGCAGCCCACCGACAGGGAAAGGTTCACCCCTCCACTTT
V gene: TRBV18; D gene: TRBD1; J gene: TRBJ2-7; clone size: -; CDR3 protein: CASSPGLSQGVEQYF; CDR3 DNA: TGTGCCAGCTCCCCTGGCTTGAGTCAGGGGGTCGAGCAGTACTTC
V gene: TRBV28; D gene: TRBD1; J gene: TRBJ1-3; clone size: -; CDR3 protein: CASNKGGSSAGNTIYF; CDR3 DNA: TGTGCCAGCAACAAAGGGGGCAGCTCTGCTGGAAACACCATATATTTT
V gene: TRBV19; D gene: TRBD2; J gene: TRBJ2-2; clone size: -; CDR3 protein: CASSLTSGRAAPTGELFF; CDR3 DNA: TGTGCCAGTAGCTTGACTAGCGGGAGGGCCGCGCCCACCGGGGAGCTGTTTTTT
V gene: TRBV24-1; D gene: -; J gene: TRBJ1-1; clone size: -; CDR3 protein: CATSDSGTANTEAFF; CDR3 DNA: TGTGCCACCAGTGATTCCGGGACGGCTAACACTGAAGCTTTCTTT
V gene: TRBV7-9; D gene: TRBD1; J gene: TRBJ2-2; clone size: -; CDR3 protein: CASSRTGHTGELFF; CDR3 DNA: TGTGCCAGCAGTCGGACAGGGCACACCGGGGAGCTGTTTTTT
V gene: TRBV20-1; D gene: -; J gene: TRBJ2-3; clone size: -; CDR3 protein: CSVTTYGGTQYF; CDR3 DNA: TGCAGCGTGACAACTTACGGTGGTACGCAGTATTTT
V gene: TRBV6-2/TRBV6-3; D gene: -; J gene: TRBJ1-2; clone size: few; CDR3 protein: CASSRDLGYGYTF; CDR3 DNA: TGTGCCAGCAGCAGAGACTTAGGGTATGGCTACACCTTC
V gene: TRBV27; D gene: -; J gene: TRBJ2-5; clone size: few; CDR3 protein: CASSPTKSGVKETQYF; CDR3 DNA: TGTGCCAGCAGTCCCACAAAATCAGGGGTCAAAGAGACCCAGTACTTC
V gene: TRBV25-1; D gene: -; J gene: TRBJ1-6; clone size: -; CDR3 protein: CASSVWGGRSPLHF; CDR3 DNA: TGTGCCAGCAGTGTGTGGGGTGGACGGTCACCCCTCCACTTT
V gene: TRBV7-9; D gene: TRBD1; J gene: TRBJ1-1; clone size: -; CDR3 protein: CASSEAGQGNWDTEAFF; CDR3 DNA: TGTGCCAGCAGCGAGGCGGGACAGGGTAATTGGGACACTGAAGCTTTCTTT
V gene: TRBV7-9; D gene: -; J gene: TRBJ1-1; clone size: -; CDR3 protein: CASRPDSSEAFF; CDR3 DNA: TGTGCCAGCAGGCCTGACTCCTCTGAAGCTTTCTTT
V gene: TRBV20-1; D gene: -; J gene: TRBJ1-1; clone size: -; CDR3 protein: CSAFRGNTEAFF; CDR3 DNA: TGCAGTGCTTTCAGGGGGAACACTGAAGCTTTCTTT
V gene: TRBV28; D gene: -; J gene: TRBJ2-2; clone size: -; CDR3 protein: CASKQGGTGELFF; CDR3 DNA: TGTGCCAGCAAACAGGGAGGGACCGGGGAGCTGTTTTTT
V gene: TRBV28; D gene: -; J gene: TRBJ2-7; clone size: -; CDR3 protein: CASSLERPGNEQYF; CDR3 DNA: TGTGCCAGCAGTTTGGAGAGGCCCGGCAACGAGCAGTACTTC
V gene: TRBV15; D gene: TRBD1; J gene: TRBJ2-3; clone size: once; CDR3 protein: CATSRGQGAAETQYF; CDR3 DNA: TGTGCCACCAGCAGAGGACAGGGGGCAGCCGAAACGCAGTATTTT
V gene: TRBV20-1; D gene: TRBD2; J gene: TRBJ2-1; clone size: -; CDR3 protein: CSAATSGRRQFF; CDR3 DNA: TGCAGTGCCGCTACTAGCGGGAGGAGGCAGTTCTTC
V gene: TRBV2; D gene: TRBD1; J gene: TRBJ2-1; clone size: -; CDR3 protein: CASRRPQGARNNEQFF; CDR3 DNA: TGTGCCAGCAGGCGACCACAGGGGGCGCGGAACAATGAGCAGTTCTTC
V gene: TRBV30; D gene: -; J gene: TRBJ1-1; clone size: -; CDR3 protein: CAWNTGTVNTEAFF; CDR3 DNA: TGTGCCTGGAACACCGGGACGGTGAACACTGAAGCTTTCTTT
V gene: TRBV2; D gene: -; J gene: TRBJ1-1; clone size: -; CDR3 protein: CARGGVRRDTEAFF; CDR3 DNA: TGTGCCCGAGGAGGGGTTCGGAGGGACACTGAAGCTTTCTTT
V gene: TRBV19; D gene: -; J gene: TRBJ1-2; clone size: -; CDR3 protein: CASSIDRGYGYTF; CDR3 DNA: TGTGCCAGTAGTATAGACAGGGGCTATGGCTACACCTTC
V gene: TRBV27; D gene: TRBD1; J gene: TRBJ1-5; clone size: -; CDR3 protein: CASSPGTGAKDSNQPQHF; CDR3 DNA: TGTGCCAGCAGTCCGGGGACAGGGGCAAAGGATAGCAATCAGCCCCAGCATTTT
V gene: TRBV7-2; D gene: TRBD2; J gene: TRBJ2-2; clone size: -; CDR3 protein: CASSLVFLAGSGELFF; CDR3 DNA: TGTGCCAGCAGCTTAGTGTTCCTAGCGGGAAGCGGGGAGCTGTTTTTT
V gene: TRBV6-2/TRBV6-3; D gene: -; J gene: TRBJ1-2; clone size: -; CDR3 protein: CASSTANYGYTF; CDR3 DNA: TGTGCCAGCAGCACCGCCAACTATGGCTACACCTTC
V gene: TRBV11-2; D gene: -; J gene: TRBJ1-5; clone size: once; CDR3 protein: CASSLGYASNQPQHF; CDR3 DNA: TGTGCCAGCAGCTTAGGATATGCCAGCAATCAGCCCCAGCATTTT
V gene: TRBV28; D gene: -; J gene: TRBJ1-5; clone size: -; CDR3 protein: CASSFLEAMSQHF; CDR3 DNA: TGTGCCAGCAGTTTTTTAGAGGCAATGTCCCAGCATTTT
V gene: TRBV27; D gene: TRBD1; J gene: TRBJ1-6; clone size: few; CDR3 protein: CASSPGTGNPRNSPLHF; CDR3 DNA: TGTGCCAGCAGTCCAGGGACAGGGAATCCGAGAAATTCACCCCTCCACTTT
V gene: TRBV10-3; D gene: -; J gene: TRBJ1-1; clone size: -; CDR3 protein: CAISESGQGRSTEAFF; CDR3 DNA: TGTGCCATCAGTGAGTCGGGCCAGGGTCGGAGCACTGAAGCTTTCTTT
V gene: TRBV20-1; D gene: -; J gene: TRBJ1-1; clone size: -; CDR3 protein: CSARGFGGTEAFF; CDR3 DNA: TGCAGTGCTAGAGGCTTCGGCGGAACTGAAGCTTTCTTT
V gene: TRBV6-1; D gene: TRBD2; J gene: TRBJ2-5; clone size: -; CDR3 protein: CASSPSGLQETQYF; CDR3 DNA: TGTGCCAGCAGTCCTAGCGGGCTCCAAGAGACCCAGTACTTC
V gene: TRBV6-9; D gene: -; J gene: TRBJ1-3; clone size: -; CDR3 protein: CARDGSSGNTIYF; CDR3 DNA: TGTGCCAGGGACGGGAGCTCTGGAAACACCATATATTTT
V gene: TRBV11-2; D gene: TRBD1; J gene: TRBJ1-2; clone size: few; CDR3 protein: CASSLLQGPRSSYTF; CDR3 DNA: TGTGCCAGCAGCTTACTACAGGGGCCGCGTTCCAGCTACACCTTC
V gene: TRBV20-1; D gene: TRBD2; J gene: TRBJ2-5; clone size: -; CDR3 protein: CSASSGRARETQYF; CDR3 DNA: TGCAGTGCTTCTAGCGGGAGGGCCCGGGAGACCCAGTACTTC
V gene: TRBV20-1; D gene: TRBD2; J gene: TRBJ2-2; clone size: -; CDR3 protein: CSAHSPLAGGLFTGELFF; CDR3 DNA: TGCAGTGCCCATTCCCCGCTAGCGGGAGGGCTCTTCACCGGGGAGCTGTTTTTT
V gene: TRBV7-9; D gene: TRBD2; J gene: TRBJ2-6; clone size: -; CDR3 protein: CASSLAFGREGLGPGANVLTF; CDR3 DNA: TGTGCCAGCAGCTTAGCCTTCGGGCGGGAGGGCCTCGGCCCTGGGGCCAACGTCCTGACTTTC
V gene: TRBV20-1; D gene: -; J gene: TRBJ1-1; clone size: -; CDR3 protein: CSARAPQGRNTEAFF; CDR3 DNA: TGCAGTGCTAGAGCCCCACAGGGAAGGAACACTGAAGCTTTCTTT
V gene: TRBV12-3/TRBV12-4; D gene: -; J gene: TRBJ1-5; clone size: few; CDR3 protein: CASRRGTDSSNQPQHF; CDR3 DNA: TGTGCCAGCAGGAGGGGGACCGACAGCAGCAATCAGCCCCAGCATTTT
V gene: TRBV28; D gene: -; J gene: TRBJ1-2; clone size: -; CDR3 protein: CASSLRVGVGYTF; CDR3 DNA: TGTGCCAGCAGTTTAAGGGTAGGGGTTGGCTACACCTTC
V gene: TRBV28; D gene: -; J gene: TRBJ1-3; clone size: -; CDR3 protein: CASRAGVGSGNTIYF; CDR3 DNA: TGTGCCAGCAGAGCGGGGGTAGGAAGTGGAAACACCATATATTTT
V gene: TRBV5-1; D gene: -; J gene: TRBJ1-1; clone size: -; CDR3 protein: CASSLFGNEAFF; CDR3 DNA: TGCGCCAGCAGCTTGTTTGGTAATGAAGCTTTCTTT
V gene: TRBV20-1; D gene: TRBD2; J gene: TRBJ2-7; clone size: -; CDR3 protein: CSAGATGTSGTSSYEQYF; CDR3 DNA: TGCAGTGCCGGAGCCACCGGGACTAGCGGGACATCCTCCTACGAGCAGTACTTC
V gene: TRBV2; D gene: TRBD2; J gene: TRBJ2-2; clone size: few; CDR3 protein: CARGGRSTNGGNTGELFF; CDR3 DNA: TGTGCCAGGGGCGGGAGGTCTACTAATGGGGGGAACACCGGGGAGCTGTTTTTT
V gene: TRBV24-1; D gene: TRBD1; J gene: TRBJ1-1; clone size: once; CDR3 protein: CATQGGQGEGSTEAFF; CDR3 DNA: TGTGCCACCCAGGGGGGTCAGGGCGAGGGAAGTACTGAAGCTTTCTTT
V gene: TRBV6-1; D gene: TRBD1; J gene: TRBJ1-3; clone size: -; CDR3 protein: CASIRTGTGNTIYF; CDR3 DNA: TGTGCCAGCATTCGGACAGGGACAGGAAACACCATATATTTT
V gene: TRBV27; D gene: -; J gene: TRBJ2-7; clone size: once; CDR3 protein: CASTSRASSIYEQYF; CDR3 DNA: TGTGCCAGCACCTCACGGGCTAGCAGTATCTACGAGCAGTACTTC